The entry below gives a single TCR beta chain sequence along with its context. As processed by the authors: Scientists estimated how many nucleated cells there were by amplifying reference gene primers. Repertoires were generated with immunoSEQ multiplex PCR, while TCRdb's copy carries only in-frame clones and drops some. Clonal size and the V and J genes are those of that table, whereas D and trimming came from the DNA. Of more than 85,000 clones detected, 84% appear once; the ten largest clones hold 17%. The CDR3 loop spans 14 amino acids. Germline V gives CDR1 SEHNR, CDR2 FQNEAQ (reference sequence). V dropped 7 bases and J dropped 3 bases, with 15 bases sitting between them. This sample is drawn from a study of blood T cell repertoires in COVID-19. Overall study context: PBMCs, B-cell-depleted T cells, or T cells were the source of the cDNA or gDNA that made up the material.

The rearrangement links TRBV7-9 to TRBJ2-5, with a weak D call TRBD2 (7 bases). Sequenced material: peripheral blood. The receptor was derived from a woman aged 60-75 years with acute or convalescent COVID-19. The CDR3 is CASNTGGLEETQYF. The CDR3 coding sequence is TGTGCCAGCAATACGGGGGGCCTTGAAGAGACCCAGTACTTC.